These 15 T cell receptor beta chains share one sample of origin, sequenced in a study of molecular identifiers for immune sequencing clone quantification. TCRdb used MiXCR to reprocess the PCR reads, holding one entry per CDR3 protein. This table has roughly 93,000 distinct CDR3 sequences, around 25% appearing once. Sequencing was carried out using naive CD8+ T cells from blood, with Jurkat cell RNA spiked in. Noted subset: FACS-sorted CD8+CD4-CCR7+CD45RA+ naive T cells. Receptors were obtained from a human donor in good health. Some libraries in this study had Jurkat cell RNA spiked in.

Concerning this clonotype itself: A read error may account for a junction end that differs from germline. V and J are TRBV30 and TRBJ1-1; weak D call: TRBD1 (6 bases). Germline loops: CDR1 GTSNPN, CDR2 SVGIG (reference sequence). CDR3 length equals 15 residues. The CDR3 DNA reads TGTGCCTGGCCCCCTCTAGGGGGGGGGTACACTGCAGCTTTCTTT. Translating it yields CAWPPLGGGYTAAFF.

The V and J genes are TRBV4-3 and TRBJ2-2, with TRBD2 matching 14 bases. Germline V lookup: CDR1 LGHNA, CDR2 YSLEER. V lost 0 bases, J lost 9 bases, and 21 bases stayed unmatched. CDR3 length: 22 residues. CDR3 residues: CASSQDGILGRGTSGSIWELFF. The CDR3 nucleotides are TGCGCCAGCAGCCAAGATGGAATTTTGGGCAGGGGGACTAGCGGGAGCATCTGGGAGCTGTTTTTT.

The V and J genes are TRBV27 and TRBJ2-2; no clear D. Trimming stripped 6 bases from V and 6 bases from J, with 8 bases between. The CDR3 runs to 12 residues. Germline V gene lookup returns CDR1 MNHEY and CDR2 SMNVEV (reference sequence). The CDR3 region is CASRVGAGELFF. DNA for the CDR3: TGTGCCAGCAGGGTAGGAGCCGGGGAGCTGTTTTTT.

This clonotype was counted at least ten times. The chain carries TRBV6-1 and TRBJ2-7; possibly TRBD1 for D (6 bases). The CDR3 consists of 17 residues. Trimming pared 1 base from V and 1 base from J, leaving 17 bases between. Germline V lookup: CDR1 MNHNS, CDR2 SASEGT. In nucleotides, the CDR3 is TGTGCCAGCAGTGAAGAATCCTACGCGACAGGATCCTACGAGCAGTACTTC. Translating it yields CASSEESYATGSYEQYF.

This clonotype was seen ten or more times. DNA of the CDR3: TGTGCCAGCAGTACTGACGGAAACTATGGCTACACCTTC. Protein: CASSTDGNYGYTF. The chain employs TRBV12-3 or TRBV12-4 and TRBJ1-2; D ambiguous. V was clipped by 5 bases and J by 2 bases, with 9 bases between them. The CDR3 is made up of 13 amino acids.

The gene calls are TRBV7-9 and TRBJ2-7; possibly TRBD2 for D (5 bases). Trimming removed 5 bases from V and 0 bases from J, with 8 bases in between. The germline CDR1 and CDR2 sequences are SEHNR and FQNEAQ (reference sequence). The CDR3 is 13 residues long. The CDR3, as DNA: TGTGCCAGCAGCCTAACTAGCTCCTACGAGCAGTACTTC. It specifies CASSLTSSYEQYF.

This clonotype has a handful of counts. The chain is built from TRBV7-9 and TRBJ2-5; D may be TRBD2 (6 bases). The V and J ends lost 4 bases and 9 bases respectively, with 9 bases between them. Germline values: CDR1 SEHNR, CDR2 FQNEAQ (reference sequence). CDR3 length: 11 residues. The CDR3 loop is CASSWEDSQYF. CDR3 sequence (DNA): TGTGCCAGCAGCTGGGAGGATTCCCAGTACTTC.

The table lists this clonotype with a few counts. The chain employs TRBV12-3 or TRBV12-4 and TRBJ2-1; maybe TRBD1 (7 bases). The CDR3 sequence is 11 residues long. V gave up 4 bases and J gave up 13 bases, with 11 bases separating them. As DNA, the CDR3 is TGTGCCAGCAGTTACCAGGGGGGCCAGTTCTTC. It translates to CASSYQGGQFF.

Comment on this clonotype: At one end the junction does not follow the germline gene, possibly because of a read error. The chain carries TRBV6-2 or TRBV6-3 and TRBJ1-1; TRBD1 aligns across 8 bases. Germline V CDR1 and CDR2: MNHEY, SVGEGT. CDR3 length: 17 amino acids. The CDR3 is CASSLPLTGATDTKAFF. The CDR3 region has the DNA TGTGCCAGCAGTCTACCTTTGACAGGGGCTACTGACACTAAAGCTTTCTTT.

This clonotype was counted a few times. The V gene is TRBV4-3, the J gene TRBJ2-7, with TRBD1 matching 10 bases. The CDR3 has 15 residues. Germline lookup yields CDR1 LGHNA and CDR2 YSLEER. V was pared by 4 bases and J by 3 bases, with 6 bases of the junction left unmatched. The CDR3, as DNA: TGCGCCAGCAGCCCCGGGACAGGGGATAGCTACGAGCAGTACTTC. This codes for CASSPGTGDSYEQYF.

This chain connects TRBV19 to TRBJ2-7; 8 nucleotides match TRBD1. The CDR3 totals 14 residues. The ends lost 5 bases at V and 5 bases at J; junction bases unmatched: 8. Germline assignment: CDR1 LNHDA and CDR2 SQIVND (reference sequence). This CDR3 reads CASSPWTGSHEQYF. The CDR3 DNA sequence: TGTGCCAGTAGTCCATGGACAGGGAGCCACGAGCAGTACTTC.

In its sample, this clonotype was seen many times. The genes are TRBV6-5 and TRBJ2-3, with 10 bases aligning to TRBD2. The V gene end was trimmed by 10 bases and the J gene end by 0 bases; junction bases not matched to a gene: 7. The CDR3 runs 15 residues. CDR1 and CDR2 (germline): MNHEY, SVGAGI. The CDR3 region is CATLQAGGSTDTQYF. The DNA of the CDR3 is TGTGCCACCTTACAAGCGGGGGGGAGCACAGATACGCAGTATTTT.

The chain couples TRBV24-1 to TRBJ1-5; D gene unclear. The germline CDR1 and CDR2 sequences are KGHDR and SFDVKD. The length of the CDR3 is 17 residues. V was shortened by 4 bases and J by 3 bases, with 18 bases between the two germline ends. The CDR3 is CATSDNDMGWHNQPQHF. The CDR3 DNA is TGTGCCACCAGTGACAACGACATGGGGTGGCACAATCAGCCCCAGCATTTT.

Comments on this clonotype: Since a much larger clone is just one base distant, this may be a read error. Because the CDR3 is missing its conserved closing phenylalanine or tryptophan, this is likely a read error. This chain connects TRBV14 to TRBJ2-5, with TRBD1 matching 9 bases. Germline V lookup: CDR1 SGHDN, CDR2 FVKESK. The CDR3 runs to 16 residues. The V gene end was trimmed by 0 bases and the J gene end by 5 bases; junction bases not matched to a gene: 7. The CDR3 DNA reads TGTGCCAGCAGCCAAGATGCCGGGACAGGGTTTGAGACCCAGTACCTC. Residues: CASSQDAGTGFETQYL.

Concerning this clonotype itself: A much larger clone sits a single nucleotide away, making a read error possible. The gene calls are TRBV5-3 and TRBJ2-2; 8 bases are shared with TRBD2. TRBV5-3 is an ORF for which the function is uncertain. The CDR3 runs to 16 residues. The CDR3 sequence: CASSLVPAGDTEELFF. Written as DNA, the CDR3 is TGTGCCAGCAGCTTGGTTCCAGCGGGAGATACCGAGGAGCTGTTTTTT.